A single sample is the source of the 3 T cell receptor beta chains below, sequenced in a study of blood T cell repertoires in COVID-19. Produced via immunoSEQ multiplex PCR; TCRdb's table is partial and in-frame only. This sample has some 46,000 clones, with around 75% found just once. Sequencing input: peripheral blood. These receptors came from an elderly man with acute or convalescent COVID-19.

In its sample, this clone was seen a few times. The chain carries TRBV7-9 and TRBJ1-2, with D unclear. CDR1 is SEHNR, CDR2 FQNEAQ, per germline (reference sequence). V was cut by 1 base and J by 8 bases, with 17 bases left in between. This CDR3 has 15 amino acids. CDR3 sequence (DNA): TGTGCCAGCAGCTTAGGGCCAGGCGCCCTACGGGGCTACACCTTC. This codes for CASSLGPGALRGYTF.

This clone was seen more than once but under ten times. This chain uses TRBV5-1 with TRBJ1-2, with D maybe TRBD1 (6 bases). Trimming shortened V by 0 bases and J by 3 bases, and 12 bases separated the two germline ends. Germline V gene sequence: CDR1 SGHRS, CDR2 YFSETQ. The CDR3 contains 15 residues. DNA of the CDR3: TGCGCCAGCAGCTTGGCGGGGGGCGCTGACTATGGCTACACCTTC. Translated, it gives CASSLAGGADYGYTF.

This clone was found once. This rearrangement joins TRBV2 to TRBJ2-7; 10 bases align to TRBD1. After removal of 6 bases from V and 6 bases from J, the junction contained 11 bases not matched to a gene. The length of the CDR3 is 15 residues. Germline V lookup: CDR1 SNHLY, CDR2 FYNNEI. The CDR3 coding sequence is TGTGCCAGCAGAGAACCGGGACAGGGGAGTCGCGAGCAGTACTTC. Its protein product is CASREPGQGSREQYF.